This TCR beta chain appears in the sequencing data of a study of identical twins. A universal primer site came from template switching; cDNA carried unique molecular identifiers. TCRdb reprocessed the 5' RACE reads with MiXCR, giving one entry per CDR3 protein. The sample holds about 530,000 distinct CDR3 sequences, about 16% seen once. The CDR3 is 13 amino acids. Germline values: CDR1 DFQATT, CDR2 SNEGSKA (reference sequence). J gave up 6 bases and V 2 bases, and 5 bases lay outside the gene matches. In this sample, this clonotype turned up a few times. What it binds is not known. General study findings and limits: Insertion counts were lower in abundant cord blood beta clonotypes, a trend that memory repertoires did not show. Weaker excess sharing between twins was seen in beta out-of-frame sequences. Out-of-frame alpha sequences shared by twins were enriched for low generation probability.

A further study also used this sample, focusing on yellow fever vaccine responses in identical twins.

The rearrangement links TRBV20-1 to TRBJ1-2; 8 nucleotides agree with TRBD1. This receptor was obtained from a woman younger than 35 in good health. The sample comprised CD4+ T cells sorted from blood. CDR3 DNA: TGCAGTGCTAGATACAGGGGGAAAGATGGCTACACCTTC. Amino acids: CSARYRGKDGYTF.